This section outlines one TCR beta chain sequence together with its context. Its antigen remains unknown. Time point denoted: week 11, during vaccination. The investigators gave 300 ug of mutant IDH1 20-mer peptide in each vaccine dose, together with topical imiquimod. This sample is drawn from a study of a mutant IDH1 vaccine in newly diagnosed glioma. Overall study context: Former treatment meant radiotherapy, temozolomide, or both; the majority had gotten both. General observations from the study: Of all patients, 85% to 95% showed vaccine-induced immune responses. Pseudoprogression appears to have had no connection to changes in top peripheral T cell clonotypes.

Clones were sequenced by immunoSEQ multiplex PCR, and TCRdb holds only the in-frame ones, with some missing. The table lists around 26,000 clones, 55% to 75% of them singletons. V was trimmed by 0 bases and J by 0 bases, leaving 15 bases between them. The germline CDR1 and CDR2 sequences are SGHRS and YFSETQ. The CDR3 has 17 amino acids. The starting material was peripheral blood mononuclear cells (PBMCs), obtained from a glioma patient whose treatment included an IDH1 peptide vaccine. This clonotype originated in a young man with glioma. Some clones in this sample may be carry-over from other donors' samples. The chain combines TRBV5-1 with TRBJ1-2, with a tentative D call TRBD1 (6 bases). CDR3 residues: CASSLASGGGTNYGYTF. The CDR3 region has the DNA TGCGCCAGCAGCTTGGCCTCTGGAGGGGGGACTAACTATGGCTACACCTTC.